The 31 T cell receptor beta chains below come from one sample, sequenced in a study of T cell responses to AZD1222 COVID-19 vaccine. Only in-frame clones appear in the TCRdb table, and some are missing; sequencing was by immunoSEQ multiplex PCR. Of fewer than 110,000 clones detected, about 86% appear once; the ten largest clones hold over 1.2%. Sequenced here: peripheral blood, sampled on day 0 of AZD1222 vaccination. The receptors shown here come from an adult in good health.

This clone was counted a single time. V and J are TRBV9 and TRBJ1-2; possibly TRBD1 for D (5 bases). CDR1 is SGDLS, CDR2 YYNGEE, per germline. The CDR3 length is 13 residues. Trimming left V 4 bases short and J 5 bases short, with 12 bases between. The CDR3 bases are TGTGCCAGCAGCTATTCCCCAGGGTATGGCTACACCTTC. Translating gives CASSYSPGYGYTF.

This sequence joins TRBV30 and TRBJ1-2; 9 bases match TRBD1. Germline V CDR1 and CDR2: GTSNPN, SVGIG (reference sequence). V was pared by 2 bases and J by 6 bases, with 7 bases of the junction left unmatched. The CDR3 length is 14 residues. The CDR3 nucleotides are TGTGCCTGGAGTCCTGACAGGGGGGCTCATGGCTACACCTTC. Translated: CAWSPDRGAHGYTF.

This chain joins TRBV28 and TRBJ1-2; D possibly corresponds to TRBD1 (5 bases). Germline assignment: CDR1 MDHEN and CDR2 SYDVKM. There are 13 residues in the CDR3. V shed 11 bases and J shed 5 bases, with 18 bases lying between them. The CDR3 nucleotides are TGTGCCGGAAGTGGGGGTTTAAAATATGGCTACACCTTC. It yields the protein CAGSGGLKYGYTF.

The V and J genes are TRBV27 and TRBJ1-2; D call uncertain. The length of the CDR3 is 14 residues. Germline V gene lookup returns CDR1 MNHEY and CDR2 SMNVEV (reference sequence). The V end lost 5 bases, the J end lost 4 bases, and 14 bases lay between the germline ends. The CDR3 protein is CASSPPFSFYGYTF. The CDR3 DNA follows: TGTGCCAGCAGTCCGCCTTTTTCCTTCTATGGCTACACCTTC.

This chain links TRBV5-1 with TRBJ2-5; maybe TRBD1 (5 bases). V was cut by 1 base and J by 0 bases, with 7 bases left in between. The CDR3 extends over 14 amino acids. Per the germline V gene, CDR1 is SGHRS and CDR2 is YFSETQ. As DNA, the CDR3 is TGCGCCAGCAGCTTGACAGGTTACCAAGAGACCCAGTACTTC. Translated: CASSLTGYQETQYF. The entire variable domain, with the rest obtained from reference TRBV5-1 and TRBJ2-5, is as follows: KAGVTQTPRYLIKTRGQQVTLSCSPISGHRSVSWYQQTPGQGLQFLFEYFSETQRNKGNFPGRFSGRQFSNSRSEMNVSTLELGDSALYLCASSLTGYQETQYFGPGTRLLVL.

The chain joins TRBV7-9 to TRBJ1-3; no definite D call. This CDR3 region has 11 residues. V was pared by 5 bases and J by 4 bases, with 3 bases between. Germline V lookup: CDR1 SEHNR, CDR2 FQNEAQ (reference sequence). The CDR3 is CASSGGNTIYF. The CDR3 coding sequence is TGTGCCAGCAGCGGGGGAAACACCATATATTTT.

The chain recombines TRBV2 with TRBJ2-5; 10 nucleotides match TRBD1. From germline, CDR1 is SNHLY and CDR2 FYNNEI. V lost 6 bases, J lost 2 bases, and 9 bases stayed unmatched. CDR3 size: 16 residues. The CDR3: CASRESLGQGQETQYF. CDR3 DNA: TGTGCCAGCAGGGAAAGTCTGGGACAGGGGCAAGAGACCCAGTACTTC.

This clone was seen a handful of times. The chain recombines TRBV4-3 with TRBJ1-3; 8 bases are shared with TRBD1. Trimming at V came to 4 bases and at J to 0 bases, leaving 5 bases not matched to a gene. The CDR3 is made up of 16 amino acids. Germline V gene sequence: CDR1 LGHNA, CDR2 YSLEER. This CDR3 is CASSPGQVISGNTIYF. The CDR3 nucleotides read TGCGCCAGCAGCCCGGGACAGGTGATCTCTGGAAACACCATATATTTT.

The CDR3 DNA sequence: TGCGCCAGCAGCCAAGATCGGCAGGGTCGGAGCACCGGGGAGCTGTTTTTT. The encoded protein is CASSQDRQGRSTGELFF. The chain links TRBV4-1 to TRBJ2-2; TRBD1 might be the D (5 bases). Trimming pared 0 bases from V and 4 bases from J, leaving 15 bases between. The length of the CDR3 is 17 residues. Germline-derived CDR1 and CDR2 are MGHRA and YSYEKL.

The rearrangement links TRBV29-1 to TRBJ2-3, with a possible D match to TRBD1 (6 bases). From germline, CDR1 is SQVTM and CDR2 ANQGSEA. Between the trimmed V and J ends, which lost 2 bases and 2 bases, there was a span of 14 bases. The CDR3 extends over 15 amino acids. The chain's CDR3 is CSVESPKGVTDTQYF. CDR3 DNA: TGCAGCGTTGAATCCCCCAAGGGGGTCACAGATACGCAGTATTTT.

The chain joins TRBV20-1 to TRBJ1-1; D is unresolved. The V gene lost 1 base and the J gene lost 7 bases, with 7 bases spanning the gap. The CDR3 is 11 residues long. Germline-derived CDR1 and CDR2 are DFQATT and SNEGSKA (reference sequence). DNA for the CDR3: TGCAGTGCTAGAGGACCTGGTGAAGCTTTCTTT. This gives the protein CSARGPGEAFF.

The chain has TRBV7-8 and TRBJ1-5; the D is unclear. V gave up 1 base and J gave up 5 bases, with 21 bases separating them. Per germline, CDR1 SGHVS and CDR2 FQNEAQ. The CDR3 is 18 amino acids. CDR3 loop: CASSLEFVLGSPDQPQHF. DNA of the CDR3: TGTGCCAGCAGCTTAGAGTTTGTTCTCGGGTCACCGGATCAGCCCCAGCATTTT.

The CDR3 nucleotides are TGTGCCAGCAGCTCCCCCAGCGGGAGGGAGACAGATACGCAGTATTTT. This codes for CASSSPSGRETDTQYF. The rearrangement joins TRBV7-3 to TRBJ2-3; 10 nucleotides match TRBD2. J gave up 3 bases and V 4 bases, and 7 bases lay outside the gene matches. CDR3 length: 16 amino acids. Germline assignment: CDR1 SGHTA and CDR2 FQGTGA.

This clone came up a few times. The V gene is TRBV7-2, the J gene TRBJ2-1; D remains unclear. V dropped 4 bases and J dropped 4 bases, with 14 bases sitting between them. The germline V gene encodes CDR1 SGHTA and CDR2 FQGNSA. There are 15 residues in the CDR3. In nucleotides, the CDR3 is TGTGCCAGCAGCTACCAAAGTACTAAATACAATGAGCAGTTCTTC. Its protein is CASSYQSTKYNEQFF.

This chain connects TRBV28 to TRBJ2-7, with D perhaps given as TRBD1 or TRBD2 (5 bases each). The CDR3 sequence is 13 residues long. Germline-derived CDR1 and CDR2 are MDHEN and SYDVKM. V lost 10 bases and J lost 7, with 20 bases in between. The CDR3 spells CAIWTRMTGEQYF. The CDR3 DNA is TGTGCCATTTGGACACGGATGACGGGGGAGCAGTACTTC.

The rearrangement uses TRBV6-2 or TRBV6-3 and TRBJ1-2; 8 bases agree with TRBD1. Germline V lookup: CDR1 MNHEY, CDR2 SVGEGT. V dropped 4 bases and J dropped 8; count of bases not matched to a gene: 12. The CDR3 contains 15 residues. This CDR3 reads CASSFDRGRPLGYTF. DNA of the CDR3: TGTGCCAGCAGTTTCGACAGGGGCCGACCGCTCGGCTACACCTTC.

J is TRBJ2-1 and V is TRBV10-2; D is undetermined. There are 13 residues in the CDR3. Germline V gene sequence: CDR1 WSHSY, CDR2 SAAADI. With 8 bases removed from V and 8 bases from J, the gap between germline ends came to 16 bases. CDR3 DNA sequence: TGCGCCAGCCAGGCCCTCTCGGGCCATGAGCAGTTCTTC. Translating gives CASQALSGHEQFF.

The CDR3 nucleotides read TGTGCCAGCAGCCAAACCGTCTTGACAGGGGCGGTGTACAATGAGCAGTTCTTC. Translation: CASSQTVLTGAVYNEQFF. The rearrangement joins TRBV7-9 to TRBJ2-1; TRBD1 agrees at 8 bases. V was pared by 5 bases and J by 4 bases, with 16 bases of the junction left unmatched. Per the germline V gene, CDR1 is SEHNR and CDR2 is FQNEAQ (reference sequence). This CDR3 contains 18 residues.

V and J are TRBV3-1 (or the pseudogene TRBV3-2) and TRBJ2-5; 8 bases are a match to TRBD2. Germline loops: CDR1 LGHDT, CDR2 YNNKEL (reference sequence). The CDR3 has 14 amino acids. V lost 3 bases to trimming and J lost 4 bases; unmatched junction nucleotides: 4. The chain's CDR3 is CASSHREGLETQYF. In DNA form, the CDR3 reads TGTGCCAGCAGCCATCGGGAGGGCCTAGAGACCCAGTACTTC.

This clone was found a few times. The gene calls are TRBV7-8 and TRBJ1-4; 10 bases agree with TRBD1. Germline loops: CDR1 SGHVS, CDR2 FQNEAQ. V trimming: 4 bases; J trimming: 8 bases; junction bases outside the gene matches: 4. This CDR3 spans 14 amino acids. This CDR3 is CASSSGQGYEKLFF. CDR3 sequence (DNA): TGTGCCAGCAGCTCGGGACAGGGGTACGAAAAACTGTTTTTT.

This clone has only one observation. The chain employs TRBV28 and TRBJ1-2, with 8 bases lining up with TRBD1. Trimming at V came to 2 bases and at J to 8 bases, leaving 7 bases not matched to a gene. The CDR3 runs 14 residues. Looked up from germline, CDR1 is MDHEN and CDR2 is SYDVKM. The chain's CDR3 is CASSLGQGARGYTF. CDR3 DNA sequence: TGTGCCAGCAGTTTAGGGCAGGGGGCGCGGGGCTACACCTTC.

This chain links TRBV6-5 with TRBJ1-5; 9 positions agree with TRBD1. The CDR3 has 14 amino acids. Germline CDR1 and CDR2: MNHEY and SVGAGI. The V and J ends lost 8 bases and 5 bases, in that order; junction bases with no gene match: 7. The CDR3 region has the DNA TGTGCCAGCCAGGACAGGGGAGAGTATCAGCCCCAGCATTTT. Protein product: CASQDRGEYQPQHF.

V is TRBV2 and J is TRBJ1-5, with D maybe TRBD1 (5 bases). Trimming pared 5 bases from V and 6 bases from J, leaving 14 bases between. CDR1 SNHLY and CDR2 FYNNEI come from the germline V gene. The CDR3 is 14 residues long. CDR3 nucleotides: TGTGCCAGCAGTCCCGCCCGGGGGGGTCAGCCCCAGCATTTT. Its protein product is CASSPARGGQPQHF. The full variable domain, completed using reference TRBV2 and TRBJ1-5, is EPEVTQTPSHQVTQMGQEVILRCVPISNHLYFYWYRQILGQKVEFLVSFYNNEISEKSEIFDDQFSVERPDGSNFTLKIRSTKLEDSAMYFCASSPARGGQPQHFGDGTRLSIL.

This chain joins TRBV5-8 and TRBJ1-2; D unclear. The CDR3 is 15 residues long. Trimming shortened V by 2 bases and J by 2 bases, and 13 bases separated the two germline ends. Germline CDR1 SGHTS, CDR2 YDEGEE. The CDR3 DNA reads as TGTGCCAGCAGCTTATGGGGAGATGGGAACTATGGCTACACCTTC. Encoded protein: CASSLWGDGNYGYTF.

This clone was recorded once. The V and J genes are TRBV3-1 (or the pseudogene TRBV3-2) and TRBJ2-7; possibly TRBD1 for D (5 bases). This CDR3 region has 13 residues. V was cut by 4 bases and J by 2 bases, with 9 bases left in between. CDR1 is LGHDT and CDR2 is YNNKEL in the germline V gene (reference sequence). Here the CDR3 DNA reads TGTGCCAGCAGCCGAAGGGGCACCTACGAGCAGTACTTC. It yields the protein CASSRRGTYEQYF.

The rearrangement joins TRBV6-2 or TRBV6-3 to TRBJ2-2; TRBD2 matches at 12 bases. The V gene's germline CDR1 is MNHEY and CDR2 SVGEGT. The CDR3 is made up of 18 amino acids. V shed 2 bases and J 5 bases; nucleotides not matched to a gene: 9. CDR3 bases: TGTGCCAGCAGTTACCGTCTAGCGGGAGGGCCAGGTACCGGGGAGCTGTTTTTT. Translating it yields CASSYRLAGGPGTGELFF.

This clone was recorded only once. The chain carries TRBV4-3 and TRBJ1-5, with D hard to call. This CDR3 has 15 amino acids. Trimming removed 0 bases at V and 5 bases at J, with 11 bases between. Germline V gene lookup returns CDR1 LGHNA and CDR2 YSLEER. The chain's CDR3 is CASSQDSLGYQPQHF. In DNA form, the CDR3 reads TGCGCCAGCAGCCAAGATTCCTTAGGTTATCAGCCCCAGCATTTT.

Sample share makes this clone medium-sized (0.01 to 0.1%). In nucleotides, the CDR3 is TGTGCCAGTAGTACTCTAGCGGGAGGTGCCAAAAACATTCAGTACTTC. It codes for CASSTLAGGAKNIQYF. The chain has TRBV19 and TRBJ2-4; 11 positions agree with TRBD2. This CDR3 contains 16 residues. The V gene's germline CDR1 is LNHDA and CDR2 SQIVND (reference sequence). The junction had 3 bases not matched to a gene; V was cut back by 4 bases and J by 1 base. Based on the CDR3 plus reference TRBV19 and TRBJ2-4, the full variable domain is DGGITQSPKYLFRKEGQNVTLSCEQNLNHDAMYWYRQDPGQGLRLIYYSQIVNDFQKGDIAEGYSVSREKKESFPLTVTSAQKNPTAFYLCASSTLAGGAKNIQYFGAGTRLSVL.

The chain couples TRBV12-3 or TRBV12-4 to TRBJ1-1; D gene uncertain. V was cut by 8 bases and J by 4 bases, with 8 bases left in between. The CDR3 has 11 residues. The CDR3 DNA reads as TGTGCCAGCCGCGGCTTCACTGAAGCTTTCTTT. Its protein product is CASRGFTEAFF.

This sequence joins TRBV11-2 and TRBJ1-2; D gene ambiguous. Germline loops: CDR1 SGHAT, CDR2 FQNNGV. V dropped 4 bases and J dropped 4 bases, with 13 bases sitting between them. CDR3 length: 14 residues. CDR3 DNA: TGTGCCAGCAGCTCCCCCGGGGTGGTCTATGGCTACACCTTC. Its protein product is CASSSPGVVYGYTF.

The genes are TRBV5-4 and TRBJ2-7, with TRBD1 identical over 8 bases. The trim removed 4 bases at V and 2 bases at J, leaving 8 bases unmatched. Germline CDR1 is SGHNT and CDR2 is YYREEE (reference sequence). This CDR3 contains 15 residues. The CDR3 nucleotides are TGTGCCAGCAGCCCACCGGGACAGGCTACCTACGAGCAGTACTTC. This gives the protein CASSPPGQATYEQYF. The variable domain in full, completed from reference TRBV5-4 and TRBJ2-7, reads ETGVTQSPTHLIKTRGQQVTLRCSSQSGHNTVSWYQQALGQGPQFIFQYYREEENGRGNFPPRFSGLQFPNYSSELNVNALELDDSALYLCASSPPGQATYEQYFGPGTRLTVT.